The T cell receptor beta chain described here comes from a study of blood T cell repertoires in COVID-19. Seattle enrolled patients during active infection and tracked them longitudinally. Profiled with immunoSEQ multiplex PCR; TCRdb holds only in-frame clones, not every one. The sample holds 90,000 to 100,000 clones, roughly 87% seen once. The ends were cut back, 4 bases at V and 5 bases at J, with 15 bases in the middle. This CDR3 has 15 amino acids. Germline V gene data show CDR1 as GTSNPN and CDR2 as SVGIG (reference sequence). The sequenced sample consisted of peripheral blood. The sequence was obtained from a woman aged 55-75 years with COVID-19, enrolled during active disease. The chain uses TRBV30 and TRBJ1-6, with D unresolved. Written as DNA, the CDR3 is TGTGCCTGGATCGCGAACCGAGCCGATAATTCACCCCTCCACTTT. The encoded protein is CAWIANRADNSPLHF.